Detailed here is one T cell receptor beta chain. This specimen belongs to a study of blood T cell repertoires in COVID-19. Produced via immunoSEQ multiplex PCR; TCRdb's table is partial and in-frame only. The sample includes 100,000 or so clones, about 91% of them seen just once. Looked up from germline, CDR1 is SGHRS and CDR2 is YFSETQ. The CDR3 has 16 residues. V was pared by 4 bases and J by 4 bases, with 17 bases between. The sequencing sample was made of peripheral blood. This clonotype was sampled from a man aged 60 to 75 with acute or convalescent COVID-19. V and J are TRBV5-1 and TRBJ2-2; TRBD1 might be the D (5 bases). This CDR3 is CASSDTGSPATGELFF. For the CDR3, the DNA is TGCGCCAGCAGCGATACAGGCTCTCCCGCCACCGGGGAGCTGTTTTTT.